The 22 T cell receptor beta chains in this list originate from one sample, sequenced in a study of CD8 T cells in ankylosing spondylitis. Their antigens remain unidentified. TCRdb processed the 5' RACE reads anew with MiXCR; each CDR3 protein has one entry. The table shows around 490,000 distinct CDR3 sequences, with approximately 5% occurring only once. Study results and caveats: Blood of patients with ankylosing spondylitis appeared to be characterized by a TCR beta motif of eight or nine highly homologous variants.

Source material: blood, either unsorted or a sorted T cell fraction (not recorded which). The receptors were gathered from a male donor with ankylosing spondylitis.

The table lists this clonotype with many counts. V gene TRBV5-1 combines with J gene TRBJ2-1, with 8 bases aligning to TRBD1. Germline V CDR1 and CDR2: SGHRS, YFSETQ. V dropped 5 bases and J dropped 0; count of bases not matched to a gene: 10. The CDR3 sequence is 17 residues long. The CDR3 protein is CASRRTGSTSSYNEQFF. The CDR3 nucleotides read TGCGCCAGCAGGAGGACAGGGTCTACGAGCTCCTACAATGAGCAGTTCTTC.

This clonotype has more than one count but fewer than ten. The chain is built from TRBV29-1 and TRBJ2-2, with 9 nucleotides matching TRBD2. CDR3 length: 18 amino acids. Germline CDR1 SQVTM, CDR2 ANQGSEA. The V and J ends lost 4 bases and 5 bases, in that order; junction bases with no gene match: 17. The CDR3 reads CSVGSFEAGGRTTGELFF. CDR3 nucleotides: TGCAGCGTTGGTTCTTTTGAGGCGGGGGGGCGAACAACCGGGGAGCTGTTTTTT.

This clonotype was recorded at least ten times. The junction differs from germline at one of its ends, possibly a read error. This sequence joins TRBV28 and TRBJ2-7; TRBD1 is a possible D gene (5 bases). The germline CDR1 and CDR2 sequences are MDHEN and SYDVKM. The CDR3 runs to 12 residues. Here the CDR3 DNA reads TGTGCCAGCAGTACACTCGATACAGGTCTACATTTC. It encodes CASSTLDTGLHF.

Comments on this clonotype: This may arise from a read error, as a much more abundant clone is one base away. The chain combines TRBV20-1 with TRBJ2-3; 9 nucleotides align to TRBD2. CDR3 length equals 15 residues. The germline V gene encodes CDR1 DFQATT and CDR2 SNEGSKA (reference sequence). The CDR3 sequence is CNVGGGAPRSDTQYF. The DNA of the CDR3 is TGCAATGTTGGCGGGGGGGCTCCTAGGTCAGATACGCAGTATTTT.

The rearrangement links TRBV12-3 or TRBV12-4 to TRBJ2-3, with 12 bases lining up with TRBD2. V dropped 5 bases and J dropped 3; count of bases not matched to a gene: 12. The CDR3 spans 18 residues. CDR3 bases: TGTGCCAGCAGTGGACGGACTAGCGGGACCCATATGACAGATACGCAGTATTTT. Translating it yields CASSGRTSGTHMTDTQYF.

The sample holds many counts of this clonotype. V is TRBV20-1 and J is TRBJ2-7; 9 bases line up with TRBD2. Per the germline V gene, CDR1 is DFQATT and CDR2 is SNEGSKA (reference sequence). The CDR3 is made up of 14 amino acids. J was trimmed by 0 bases and V by 3 bases; bases with no gene match: 3. CDR3 sequence reads: CSASGSGGSYEQYF. DNA of the CDR3: TGCAGTGCTAGTGGTAGCGGGGGCTCCTACGAGCAGTACTTC.

V usage is TRBV6-5 and J usage is TRBJ2-7, with 8 bases identical to TRBD1. From germline, CDR1 is MNHEY and CDR2 SVGAGI. The CDR3 totals 16 residues. J lost 2 bases, V lost 4 bases, and 10 bases had no gene match. The CDR3 loop reads CASSFTSSTGAYEQYF. CDR3 sequence (DNA): TGTGCCAGCAGTTTCACCTCTTCGACAGGGGCCTACGAGCAGTACTTC.

The table lists this clonotype with many counts. This sequence joins TRBV29-1 and TRBJ1-4; 8 bases fit TRBD1. This CDR3 comprises 15 residues. CDR1 is SQVTM, CDR2 ANQGSEA, per germline. V lost 4 bases and J lost 3; bases outside the gene matches: 7. This CDR3 reads CSVAPGGRANEKLFF. The CDR3 region has the DNA TGCAGCGTTGCCCCAGGGGGCAGAGCTAATGAAAAACTGTTTTTT.

This clonotype has a count of ten or more. This sequence joins TRBV3-1 and TRBJ1-1; D is ambiguous. Trimming cost V 3 bases and J 0 bases, with 11 bases left between them. CDR3 size: 15 residues. Germline V gene data show CDR1 as LGHDT and CDR2 as YNNKEL (reference sequence). The CDR3 DNA sequence: TGTGCCAGCAGCCAGCGGCGAAAAATGAACACTGAAGCTTTCTTT. This codes for CASSQRRKMNTEAFF.

This clonotype was recorded many times. V gene TRBV30 combines with J gene TRBJ1-3, with D possibly TRBD1 on 5 matching bases. The CDR3 contains 16 residues. Germline loops: CDR1 GTSNPN, CDR2 SVGIG (reference sequence). Trimming left V 3 bases short and J 0 bases short, with 15 bases between. The CDR3 is CAWRTGRFSSGNTIYF. Here the CDR3 DNA reads TGTGCCTGGAGGACGGGACGCTTCTCCTCTGGAAACACCATATATTTT.

CDR3 loop: CSVALGPLEQYF. The CDR3 coding sequence is TGCAGCGTTGCGTTGGGACCCCTGGAGCAGTACTTC. The gene calls are TRBV29-1 and TRBJ2-7; D tentatively fits TRBD1 or TRBD2 (5 bases each). V shed 4 bases and J shed 7 bases, with 14 bases lying between them. This CDR3 region has 12 residues. Looked up from germline, CDR1 is SQVTM and CDR2 is ANQGSEA.

This clonotype has a count of ten or more. The V and J genes are TRBV7-3 and TRBJ2-3; tentative D call: TRBD2 (5 bases). The CDR3 is 15 residues long. Germline CDR1 is SGHTA and CDR2 is FQGTGA. V gave up 5 bases and J gave up 0 bases, with 12 bases separating them. The CDR3 protein is CASSPGLSSTDTQYF. CDR3 nucleotide sequence: TGTGCCAGCAGCCCCGGACTGTCTAGCACAGATACGCAGTATTTT.

This clonotype was observed many times. This chain joins TRBV20-1 and TRBJ2-1; no clear D gene. This CDR3 has 10 residues. CDR1 is DFQATT, CDR2 SNEGSKA, per germline (reference sequence). Trimming cost V 6 bases and J 8 bases, with 8 bases left between them. The DNA for the CDR3 is TGCAGTGCCCTCGATGATGAGCAGTTCTTC. Its translation: CSALDDEQFF.

This clonotype was seen repeatedly, ten times or more. V is TRBV5-4 and J is TRBJ1-1; D is perhaps TRBD1 (6 bases). Between the trimmed V and J ends, which lost 5 bases and 1 base, there was a span of 18 bases. The CDR3 is made up of 16 amino acids. From germline, CDR1 is SGHNT and CDR2 YYREEE (reference sequence). CDR3 protein: CASSPTSDRQNTEAFF. CDR3 DNA: TGTGCCAGCAGTCCCACCTCTGACAGGCAGAACACTGAAGCTTTCTTT.

V gene TRBV20-1 combines with J gene TRBJ2-7, with TRBD1 identical over 9 bases. The trim removed 6 bases at V and 5 bases at J, leaving 14 bases unmatched. The V gene's germline CDR1 is DFQATT and CDR2 SNEGSKA (reference sequence). The CDR3 is made up of 15 amino acids. CDR3 in DNA: TGCAGTGCACATCAAGGCGGGACAGGGAGCAACGAGCAGTACTTC. This sequence encodes CSAHQGGTGSNEQYF.

This clonotype was detected a few times. This chain uses TRBV5-5 with TRBJ2-5; D is unresolved. V lost 2 bases and J 7 bases, leaving 15 bases between the germline ends. The CDR3 runs to 14 residues. The germline CDR1 and CDR2 sequences are SGHKS and YYEKEE (reference sequence). For the CDR3, the DNA is TGTGCCAGCAGCTTCGGTGACCGATCCGGGACCCAGTACTTC. It translates to CASSFGDRSGTQYF.

This clonotype was detected only a few times. The chain uses TRBV6-2 or TRBV6-3 and TRBJ1-1; 8 bases map to TRBD1. After removal of 7 bases from V and 3 bases from J, the junction contained 10 bases not matched to a gene. The germline V gene has CDR1 MNHEY and CDR2 SVGEGT. There are 15 residues in the CDR3. The DNA for the CDR3 is TGTGCCAGCAAGATCCAGGGGGCCGCTGACACTGAAGCTTTCTTT. Translation: CASKIQGAADTEAFF.

This clonotype showed up many times. V gene TRBV2 combines with J gene TRBJ2-3; D gene ambiguous. V was cut by 3 bases and J by 0 bases, with 10 bases left in between. The CDR3 is 15 residues long. Per germline, CDR1 SNHLY and CDR2 FYNNEI. CDR3 amino acids: CASSEHRFSTDTQYF. In DNA form, the CDR3 reads TGTGCCAGCAGTGAGCACAGATTTAGCACAGATACGCAGTATTTT.

The J gene is TRBJ2-2, the V gene TRBV29-1; TRBD1 or TRBD2 may be the D gene (5 bases each). Looked up from germline, CDR1 is SQVTM and CDR2 is ANQGSEA. There are 13 residues in the CDR3. V was cut by 7 bases and J by 6 bases, with 15 bases left in between. The DNA of the CDR3 is TGCAGCGCCCAGAGGGGAGTCCCCGGGGAGCTGTTTTTT. Translation: CSAQRGVPGELFF.

In its sample, this clonotype was seen many times. The rearrangement uses TRBV7-9 and TRBJ2-7; 8 nucleotides line up with TRBD2. V shed 5 bases, J shed 5 bases, and the junction held 5 bases outside the gene matches. The CDR3 loop spans 13 amino acids. Germline lookup yields CDR1 SEHNR and CDR2 FQNEAQ (reference sequence). The CDR3 nucleotides are TGTGCCAGCAGCCCACGGACTAGCAACGAGCAGTACTTC. This sequence encodes CASSPRTSNEQYF.

This clonotype was counted many times. The V call is TRBV6-1, the J call TRBJ2-5; no clear D. V lost 2 bases and J lost 2, with 6 bases in between. CDR1 MNHNS and CDR2 SASEGT come from the germline V gene. The CDR3 sequence is 13 residues long. CDR3 nucleotides: TGTGCCAGCAGTGAAACACAGCAAGAGACCCAGTACTTC. This translates into CASSETQQETQYF.

This clonotype was detected ten times or more. This chain joins TRBV29-1 and TRBJ1-1, with D uncertain. The germline V and J ends were trimmed by 2 bases and 0 bases, with 7 bases remaining between them. The CDR3 loop spans 13 amino acids. Germline CDR1 reads SQVTM; CDR2 reads ANQGSEA. The CDR3 DNA follows: TGCAGCGTTGAAAAACAGATGAACACTGAAGCTTTCTTT. Residues: CSVEKQMNTEAFF.